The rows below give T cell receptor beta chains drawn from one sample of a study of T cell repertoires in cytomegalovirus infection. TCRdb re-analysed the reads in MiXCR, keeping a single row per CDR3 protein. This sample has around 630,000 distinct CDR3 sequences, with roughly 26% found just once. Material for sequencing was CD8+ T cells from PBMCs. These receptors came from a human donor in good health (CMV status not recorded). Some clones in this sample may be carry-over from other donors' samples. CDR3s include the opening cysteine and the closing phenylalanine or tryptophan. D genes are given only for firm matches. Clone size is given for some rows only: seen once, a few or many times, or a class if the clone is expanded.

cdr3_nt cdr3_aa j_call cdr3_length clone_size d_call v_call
TGTGCCAGCAGCCCGGTAGCGGGGGGGCCCTCCTACAATGAGCAGTTCTTC CASSPVAGGPSYNEQFF TRBJ2-1 17 many TRBD2 TRBV7-2
TGTGCCAGCAGCTTTACAGGTAGCTCGTCCTACGGGCAGTACTTC CASSFTGSSSYGQYF TRBJ2-7 15 once NA TRBV28
TGCAGTGCTAGAGGCGCACTTGGGGAGGAGGGTCAAGGGACCCAGTACTTC CSARGALGEEGQGTQYF TRBJ2-5 17 NA NA TRBV20-1
TGTGCCAGCACCCCCGGCGGGGAGTATTACAATGAGCAGTTCTTC CASTPGGEYYNEQFF TRBJ2-1 15 NA NA TRBV2
TGTGCCAGCGGTTTAAGGCAGGGGTCGTATTCACCCCTCCACTTT CASGLRQGSYSPLHF TRBJ1-6 15 NA NA TRBV27
TGTGCCAGCAGATTTGGACAGGGGGCGGCTGAAGCTTTCTTT CASRFGQGAAEAFF TRBJ1-1 14 NA TRBD1 TRBV27
TGCGCCAGCAGCCCATCCCAGGAGGGCACTGAAGCTTTCTTT CASSPSQEGTEAFF TRBJ1-1 14 many NA TRBV4-1
TGTGCCAGCAGCTTTGGGGGACTGCCGACGAGGGGCTATGGCTACACCTTC CASSFGGLPTRGYGYTF TRBJ1-2 17 many NA TRBV7-2
TGTGCCAGCAGAACCCCCACCAACGTTTTGGGGGCTAGACCATCCACAGATACGCAGTATTTT CASRTPTNVLGARPSTDTQYF TRBJ2-3 21 NA NA TRBV28
TGTGCCAGCAGTTACTCGCGGGGGGCGGACACTGAAGCTTTCTTT CASSYSRGADTEAFF TRBJ1-1 15 NA NA TRBV6-6
TGTGCCAGCAGGGAAACAGACACAGATACGCAGTATTTT CASRETDTDTQYF TRBJ2-3 13 few NA TRBV2
TGCAGTGCTGGGGGGCAGGGGGCCTTCTACACTGAAGCTTTCTTT CSAGGQGAFYTEAFF TRBJ1-1 15 many TRBD1 TRBV20-1
TGTGCCAGCGGACTAGTGTCCTACGAGCAGTACTTC CASGLVSYEQYF TRBJ2-7 12 many TRBD2 TRBV6-1
TGTGCCAGCAGTGAACAAGAGTATACCGGGGAGCTGTTTTTT CASSEQEYTGELFF TRBJ2-2 14 NA NA TRBV6-1
TGTGCTAGCAGCTTAGCTAGCGGGGGGCTAAATGAGCAGTTCTTC CASSLASGGLNEQFF TRBJ2-1 15 NA TRBD2 TRBV7-7
TGTGCCAGCAGCTTGTGGGCCTTAAGGGAAGGTGTCAATGAGCAGTTCTTC CASSLWALREGVNEQFF TRBJ2-1 17 few NA TRBV5-5
TGTGCCAGCAGCTTAGTGTACAGCGGGGGACCCACAGATACGCAGTATTTT CASSLVYSGGPTDTQYF TRBJ2-3 17 many TRBD2 TRBV7-2
TGTGCCAGCACGTCCCGGGGATCCTACAATGAGCAGTTCTTC CASTSRGSYNEQFF TRBJ2-1 14 NA NA TRBV27